The subject of this entry is one T cell receptor beta chain. The CDR3 spans 15 residues. Germline V gene sequence: CDR1 MRHNA, CDR2 SNTAGT. Trimming removed 3 bases from V and 6 bases from J; junction bases left unmatched: 3. The repertoire was sequenced with immunoSEQ multiplex PCR; TCRdb's copy has only in-frame clones and lacks some. Of some 250,000 clones in the sample, 85% to 90% are singletons; the top ten hold about 1%. The source of the sample is a study of blood T cell repertoires in COVID-19. Sequenced sample: peripheral blood. This clonotype originated in a woman between 40 and 50 years old who had recovered from COVID-19. This chain connects TRBV6-4 to TRBJ2-1, with TRBD2 identical over 12 bases. The chain's CDR3 is CASSELAGGSNEQFF. The CDR3 DNA reads as TGTGCCAGCAGTGAGCTAGCGGGAGGGTCCAATGAGCAGTTCTTC.